Shown below are 30 T cell receptor beta chains from a single sample sequenced in a study of T cell changes during pregnancy in multiple sclerosis. The method was immunoSEQ multiplex PCR; TCRdb's version includes in-frame clones alone and lacks a portion of them. The sample yields approximately 37,000 clones, about 91% seen once. The sequenced sample was CD4+ T cells from peripheral blood mononuclear cells, obtained in the first trimester of pregnancy. The receptors come from a female donor with multiple sclerosis, enrolled in a pregnancy study.

This clone has a single count. The CDR3 sequence: CASSRAGATSTGELFF. CDR3 coding DNA: TGCGCCAGCAGCCGGGCAGGGGCGACGAGCACCGGGGAGCTGTTTTTT. The V and J genes are TRBV4-3 and TRBJ2-2, with D possibly matching TRBD1 (6 bases). Trimming shortened V by 4 bases and J by 4 bases, and 16 bases separated the two germline ends. Germline V gene sequence: CDR1 LGHNA, CDR2 YSLEER. The CDR3 has 16 amino acids.

This clone was observed a few times. V usage is TRBV27 and J usage is TRBJ2-1; 8 positions match TRBD2. The CDR3 is 16 residues long. Looked up from germline, CDR1 is MNHEY and CDR2 is SMNVEV (reference sequence). V shed 4 bases and J 2 bases; nucleotides not matched to a gene: 7. The chain's CDR3 is CASSSALAGAYNEQFF. The CDR3, as DNA: TGTGCCAGCAGTTCGGCTCTAGCGGGCGCCTACAATGAGCAGTTCTTC.

The chain has TRBV5-4 and TRBJ1-2; possibly TRBD1 for D (6 bases). Germline-derived CDR1 and CDR2 are SGHNT and YYREEE (reference sequence). The V gene lost 1 base and the J gene lost 5 bases, with 12 bases spanning the gap. This CDR3 contains 14 residues. The CDR3 loop reads CASSLQGRGYGYTF. CDR3 sequence (DNA): TGTGCCAGCAGCTTGCAGGGGCGAGGGTATGGCTACACCTTC.

This chain links TRBV7-2 with TRBJ1-2; no definite D call. The germline gives CDR1 SGHTA, CDR2 FQGNSA. V lost 5 bases and J 4 bases, leaving 8 bases between the germline ends. This CDR3 has 12 amino acids. CDR3 loop: CASSPRGYGYTF. CDR3 DNA: TGTGCCAGCAGCCCCCGGGGCTATGGCTACACCTTC. Together with reference TRBV7-2 and TRBJ1-2, the CDR3 gives the full variable domain: GAGVSQSPSNKVTEKGKDVELRCDPISGHTALYWYRQSLGQGLEFLIYFQGNSAPDKSGLPSDRFSAERTGGSVSTLTIQRTQQEDSAVYLCASSPRGYGYTFGSGTRLTVV.

The chain employs TRBV6-5 and TRBJ2-7; D gene uncertain. Per the germline V gene, CDR1 is MNHEY and CDR2 is SVGAGI. The CDR3 spans 15 residues. Trimming pared 6 bases from V and 4 bases from J, leaving 19 bases between. The CDR3 DNA follows: TGTGCCAGCAGCTCCTTCTTTGGGCGAGCTTACGAGCAGTACTTC. It is translated as CASSSFFGRAYEQYF.

The table lists this clone with a few counts. The J gene is TRBJ2-7, the V gene TRBV5-1; 10 bases map to TRBD2. This CDR3 spans 15 amino acids. Germline CDR1 is SGHRS and CDR2 is YFSETQ. Trimming removed 3 bases from V and 4 bases from J; junction bases left unmatched: 7. The CDR3 spells CASSSLGSGGYEQYF. CDR3 DNA sequence: TGCGCCAGCAGCTCCCTGGGTAGCGGGGGGTACGAGCAGTACTTC.

This clone ranks as medium-sized. This rearrangement joins TRBV4-1 to TRBJ2-7, with D possibly TRBD2 on 5 matching bases. The CDR3 is 15 amino acids. Between the trimmed V and J ends, which lost 1 base and 1 base, there was a span of 11 bases. Germline assignment: CDR1 MGHRA and CDR2 YSYEKL. The CDR3 nucleotides are TGCGCCAGCAGCCAAGCTGCGGCGGGTTCCTACGAGCAGTACTTC. Translation: CASSQAAAGSYEQYF.

This clone was found once. The rearrangement uses TRBV25-1 and TRBJ2-2, with 8 bases fitting TRBD1. CDR3 length: 15 amino acids. Germline CDR1 reads MGHDK; CDR2 reads SYGVNS. V lost 3 bases and J lost 7; bases outside the gene matches: 7. The CDR3 coding sequence is TGTGCCAGCAGTGACCGACAGGGGCCAGACGGGGAGCTGTTTTTT. It encodes CASSDRQGPDGELFF. The variable domain in full, completed from reference TRBV25-1 and TRBJ2-2, reads EADIYQTPRYLVIGTGKKITLECSQTMGHDKMYWYQQDPGMELHLIHYSYGVNSTEKGDLSSESTVSRIRTEHFPLTLESARPSHTSQYLCASSDRQGPDGELFFGEGSRLTVL.

The chain joins TRBV6-5 to TRBJ1-2; weak D call: TRBD1 (6 bases). With 2 bases removed from V and 4 bases from J, the gap between germline ends came to 14 bases. Per germline, CDR1 MNHEY and CDR2 SVGAGI. This CDR3 contains 15 residues. CDR3 loop: CASSYTQGHFYGYTF. The CDR3 DNA reads TGTGCCAGCAGTTACACCCAGGGACATTTCTATGGCTACACCTTC.

V gene TRBV29-1 combines with J gene TRBJ2-5, with D hard to call. The CDR3 is 11 amino acids. The germline gives CDR1 SQVTM, CDR2 ANQGSEA. V was cut by 4 bases and J by 2 bases, with 5 bases left in between. The CDR3 bases are TGCAGCGTTGTCCCTCAAGAGACCCAGTACTTC. Amino acid sequence: CSVVPQETQYF.

This clone showed up just a few times. The V gene is TRBV18, the J gene TRBJ1-2; D possibly corresponds to TRBD1 (5 bases). The V end lost 2 bases, the J end lost 7 bases, and 14 bases lay between the germline ends. CDR1 and CDR2 from the germline V gene are KGHSH and LQKENI. This CDR3 region has 14 residues. This chain's CDR3 is CASSPEGQGTGYTF. The DNA for the CDR3 is TGTGCCAGCTCACCAGAAGGCCAGGGTACTGGCTACACCTTC.

V is TRBV19 and J is TRBJ2-1; D may be TRBD1 (5 bases). Germline assignment: CDR1 LNHDA and CDR2 SQIVND (reference sequence). The CDR3 consists of 13 residues. Trimming cost V 4 bases and J 5 bases, with 9 bases left between them. The CDR3 region has the DNA TGTGCCAGTAGTACAGGGCGAAACAATGAGCAGTTCTTC. Its translation: CASSTGRNNEQFF.

The V and J genes are TRBV7-3 and TRBJ2-1; perhaps TRBD1 as D (6 bases). The length of the CDR3 is 14 residues. Germline assignment: CDR1 SGHTA and CDR2 FQGTGA. V lost 1 base and J 4 bases, leaving 8 bases between the germline ends. DNA of the CDR3: TGTGCCAGCAGCTTAAGTGGGACATACAATGAGCAGTTCTTC. Its translation: CASSLSGTYNEQFF. The full variable domain, with the rest looked up from reference TRBV7-3 and TRBJ2-1, is GAGVSQTPSNKVTEKGKYVELRCDPISGHTALYWYRQSLGQGPEFLIYFQGTGAADDSGLPNDRFFAVRPEGSVSTLKIQRTERGDSAVYLCASSLSGTYNEQFFGPGTRLTVL.

The genes are TRBV2 and TRBJ2-7, with 7 bases matching TRBD1. Trimming took 5 bases from V and 4 from J; bases not matched to a gene: 8. The CDR3 extends over 14 amino acids. Germline-derived CDR1 and CDR2 are SNHLY and FYNNEI. Written as DNA, the CDR3 is TGTGCCAGCAGTCGACAGGGATCGTTATACGAGCAGTACTTC. Translated: CASSRQGSLYEQYF.

This clone has a single count. The chain has TRBV5-4 and TRBJ2-2; 7 bases match TRBD1. Trimming at V came to 2 bases and at J to 2 bases, leaving 6 bases not matched to a gene. In germline, CDR1 is SGHNT, CDR2 YYREEE (reference sequence). This CDR3 is 16 amino acids long. The CDR3 nucleotides read TGTGCCAGCAGCTTAAGGGGGCAGACCAACACCGGGGAGCTGTTTTTT. The encoded protein is CASSLRGQTNTGELFF.

The chain employs TRBV25-1 and TRBJ1-2; D may be TRBD1 (6 bases). The germline V and J ends were trimmed by 2 bases and 4 bases, with 14 bases remaining between them. This CDR3 has 15 amino acids. CDR1 and CDR2 from the germline V gene are MGHDK and SYGVNS. CDR3 sequence: CASSETQGYLYGYTF. In DNA, the CDR3 is TGTGCCAGCAGTGAAACACAGGGTTACCTCTATGGCTACACCTTC.

The rearrangement links TRBV30 to TRBJ1-1, with 9 bases matching TRBD1. The CDR3 contains 13 residues. The trim removed 5 bases at V and 1 base at J, leaving 2 bases unmatched. The germline CDR1 and CDR2 sequences are GTSNPN and SVGIG (reference sequence). CDR3 nucleotides: TGTGCCTGGTCGACAGGGGGGAACACTGAAGCTTTCTTT. This encodes CAWSTGGNTEAFF.

The chain joins TRBV18 to TRBJ1-2; TRBD1 matches 10 bases. The V segment lost 6 bases and the J segment 6 bases; nucleotides outside the gene matches: 10. CDR1 is KGHSH, CDR2 LQKENI, per germline. The CDR3 sequence is 15 residues long. CDR3 nucleotide sequence: TGTGCCAGCTCTCCCGGGACAGGGGAGGCAGATGGCTACACCTTC. This encodes CASSPGTGEADGYTF.

The chain recombines TRBV28 with TRBJ2-5; 13 bases fit TRBD2. In germline, CDR1 is MDHEN, CDR2 SYDVKM. The CDR3 totals 15 residues. V gave up 6 bases and J gave up 3 bases; unmatched junction bases: 4. CDR3 sequence reads: CASSPGLAGEETQYF. CDR3 DNA sequence: TGTGCCAGCAGCCCCGGACTAGCGGGAGAAGAGACCCAGTACTTC.

The chain recombines TRBV2 with TRBJ1-2; 8 bases match TRBD1. Germline CDR1 is SNHLY and CDR2 is FYNNEI. The CDR3 length is 12 residues. Trimming took 6 bases from V and 8 from J; bases not matched to a gene: 5. The CDR3 DNA reads TGTGCCAGCAGCCGGACAGGGTTCGGCTACACCTTC. Translated: CASSRTGFGYTF.

The chain has TRBV6-6 and TRBJ2-7; D unresolved. Germline V gene sequence: CDR1 MNHNY, CDR2 SVGAGI (reference sequence). V was cut by 0 bases and J by 3 bases, with 6 bases left in between. The CDR3 extends over 13 amino acids. The CDR3 nucleotides read TGTGCCAGCAGTTACTCAGAGGACTACGAGCAGTACTTC. This codes for CASSYSEDYEQYF.

The chain combines TRBV10-1 with TRBJ2-5, with D perhaps matching TRBD1 (6 bases). V lost 7 bases, J lost 0 bases, and 12 bases lay in between. Per the germline V gene, CDR1 is WNHNN and CDR2 is SYGVQD (reference sequence). The CDR3 covers 14 residues. CDR3 DNA sequence: TGCGCCAGCACATCAGGGGCAAACCAAGAGACCCAGTACTTC. This sequence encodes CASTSGANQETQYF.

V and J are TRBV10-1 and TRBJ2-1; 8 bases agree with TRBD1. CDR1 and CDR2 (germline): WNHNN, SYGVQD (reference sequence). The V and J ends lost 6 bases and 9 bases, in that order; junction bases with no gene match: 1. The CDR3 totals 11 residues. The CDR3 loop is CASSGQGEQFF. CDR3 sequence (DNA): TGCGCCAGCAGCGGACAGGGTGAGCAGTTCTTC.

The table lists this clone with a few counts. The rearrangement links TRBV29-1 to TRBJ2-7, with TRBD2 matching over 8 bases. Germline V gene sequence: CDR1 SQVTM, CDR2 ANQGSEA. After removal of 4 bases from V and 0 bases from J, the junction contained 5 bases not matched to a gene. This CDR3 has 14 amino acids. Written as DNA, the CDR3 is TGCAGCGTTGGGGGTAGCGGGATCTCCTACGAGCAGTACTTC. Its translation: CSVGGSGISYEQYF.

This clone was seen a few times. CDR3 region: CASSIFANRVEKLFF. The CDR3 nucleotides are TGTGCCAGTAGTATATTTGCAAATCGAGTAGAAAAACTGTTTTTT. The V and J genes are TRBV19 and TRBJ1-4; D gene uncertain. The germline V gene encodes CDR1 LNHDA and CDR2 SQIVND (reference sequence). The CDR3 sequence is 15 residues long. V dropped 2 bases and J dropped 8 bases, with 15 bases sitting between them.

V gene TRBV11-3 combines with J gene TRBJ2-3; possibly TRBD2 for D (5 bases). Between the trimmed V and J ends, which lost 5 bases and 8 bases, there was a span of 17 bases. The germline V gene has CDR1 SGHNT and CDR2 YENEEA. The CDR3 has 14 residues. The CDR3 DNA sequence: TGTGCCAGCAGCCGAGGAGGTCCCAGTGGTACGCAGTATTTT. This encodes CASSRGGPSGTQYF.

This clone was seen once. The rearrangement links TRBV5-5 to TRBJ2-1; 9 bases are shared with TRBD1. In germline, CDR1 is SGHKS, CDR2 YYEKEE (reference sequence). CDR3 length: 15 residues. V lost 0 bases to trimming and J lost 14 bases; unmatched junction nucleotides: 12. The CDR3 is CASSLGGGTGTGKFF. In nucleotides, the CDR3 is TGTGCCAGCAGCTTGGGGGGAGGGACCGGGACAGGGAAGTTCTTC.

This clone has just a few counts. The rearrangement uses TRBV27 and TRBJ2-2; D remains ambiguous. This CDR3 region has 14 residues. Trimming shortened V by 3 bases and J by 3 bases, and 8 bases separated the two germline ends. Germline V CDR1 and CDR2: MNHEY, SMNVEV (reference sequence). The CDR3 nucleotides are TGTGCCAGCAGTTTTAATAGCCACACCGGGGAGCTGTTTTTT. This encodes CASSFNSHTGELFF.

This clone was recorded once. The V gene is TRBV4-1, the J gene TRBJ2-5; 7 nucleotides line up with TRBD2. V gave up 1 base and J gave up 6 bases; unmatched junction bases: 8. Germline CDR1 and CDR2: MGHRA and YSYEKL. This CDR3 is built from 15 residues. CDR3 residues: CASSQGQGEGKTQYF. The CDR3 DNA is TGCGCCAGCAGCCAAGGTCAAGGGGAGGGAAAGACCCAGTACTTC.

CDR3 residues: CASSPGLQETQYF. CDR3 DNA: TGCGCCAGCAGCCCGGGACTTCAAGAGACCCAGTACTTC. The chain employs TRBV5-1 and TRBJ2-5; maybe TRBD2 (6 bases). CDR1 and CDR2 from the germline V gene are SGHRS and YFSETQ. CDR3 length equals 13 residues. Trimming pared 4 bases from V and 2 bases from J, leaving 9 bases between.